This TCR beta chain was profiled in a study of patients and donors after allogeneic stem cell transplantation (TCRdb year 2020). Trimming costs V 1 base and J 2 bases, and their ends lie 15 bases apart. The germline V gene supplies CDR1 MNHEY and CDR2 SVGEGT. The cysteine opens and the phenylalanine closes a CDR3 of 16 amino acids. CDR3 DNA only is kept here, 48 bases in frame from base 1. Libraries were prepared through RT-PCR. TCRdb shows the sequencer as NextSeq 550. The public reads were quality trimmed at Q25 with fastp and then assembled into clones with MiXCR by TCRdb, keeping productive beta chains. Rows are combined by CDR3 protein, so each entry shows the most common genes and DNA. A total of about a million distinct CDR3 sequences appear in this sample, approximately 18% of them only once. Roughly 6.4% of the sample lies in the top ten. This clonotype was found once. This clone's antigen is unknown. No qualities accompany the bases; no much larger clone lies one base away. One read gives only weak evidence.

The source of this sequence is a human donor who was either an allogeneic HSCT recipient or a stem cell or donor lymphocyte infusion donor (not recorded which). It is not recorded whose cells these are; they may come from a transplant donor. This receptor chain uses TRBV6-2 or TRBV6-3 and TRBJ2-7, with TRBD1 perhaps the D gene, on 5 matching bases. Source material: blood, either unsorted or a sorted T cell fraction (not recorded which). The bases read TGTGCCAGCAGTTACTTCACCTTACAGGACCCCTACGAGCAGTACTTC. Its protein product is CASSYFTLQDPYEQYF.